A single sample gave rise to the 31 T cell receptor beta chains below, sequenced in a study of OX40 agonist ivuxolimab in advanced cancers. Profiling relied on immunoSEQ multiplex PCR, and the TCRdb table lists in-frame clones only, not all of them. The table shows 60,000 to 85,000 clones, with roughly 73% occurring only once. The sequencing here drew on CD4+ or CD8+ T cells sorted from blood, taken in a trial of the OX40 agonist ivuxolimab. The receptors were sampled from an adult with an advanced solid tumor such as melanoma, head and neck, liver or kidney cancer.

V gene TRBV29-1 combines with J gene TRBJ2-1; TRBD1 aligns across 9 bases. CDR3 length: 12 amino acids. V gave up 7 bases and J gave up 12 bases; unmatched junction bases: 10. Germline V lookup: CDR1 SQVTM, CDR2 ANQGSEA. The CDR3 protein is CSGSRQGGPQFF. The CDR3 nucleotides are TGCAGCGGGTCGCGACAGGGGGGTCCGCAGTTCTTC.

The V and J genes are TRBV5-1 and TRBJ2-2, with 8 positions matching TRBD1. This CDR3 spans 15 amino acids. After removal of 0 bases from V and 9 bases from J, the junction contained 7 bases not matched to a gene. Germline CDR1 is SGHRS and CDR2 is YFSETQ. CDR3 DNA sequence: TGCGCCAGCAGCTTGGTTGGGACAGGTCTCCGGGAGCTGTTTTTT. This translates into CASSLVGTGLRELFF.

The chain links TRBV11-2 to TRBJ1-5; TRBD1 might be the D (5 bases). The CDR3 consists of 13 residues. In germline, CDR1 is SGHAT, CDR2 FQNNGV. The V end lost 5 bases, the J end lost 5 bases, and 10 bases lay between the germline ends. The CDR3 loop reads CASSQGIDQPQHF. CDR3 nucleotide sequence: TGTGCCAGCAGCCAGGGAATTGATCAGCCCCAGCATTTT. Full variable domain (rest looked up from reference TRBV11-2 and TRBJ1-5): EAGVAQSPRYKIIEKRQSVAFWCNPISGHATLYWYQQILGQGPKLLIQFQNNGVVDDSQLPKDRFSAERLKGVDSTLKIQPAKLEDSAVYLCASSQGIDQPQHFGDGTRLSIL.

The gene calls are TRBV15 and TRBJ1-2; D is unclear. The CDR3 consists of 14 residues. Between the trimmed V and J ends, which lost 2 bases and 2 bases, there was a span of 9 bases. CDR1 LNHNV and CDR2 YYDKDF come from the germline V gene (reference sequence). The CDR3 is CATSRTPENYGYTF. The CDR3 DNA reads as TGTGCCACCAGCAGAACTCCAGAGAACTATGGCTACACCTTC.

The chain couples TRBV5-4 to TRBJ2-2, with TRBD2 identical over 9 bases. Germline-derived CDR1 and CDR2 are SGHNT and YYREEE (reference sequence). This CDR3 is 14 amino acids long. The V gene end was trimmed by 7 bases and the J gene end by 5 bases; junction bases not matched to a gene: 6. As DNA, the CDR3 is TGTGCCAGCGGCGGCGGGAGGGGTACCGGGGAGCTGTTTTTT. Amino acids: CASGGGRGTGELFF.

The J gene is TRBJ2-2, the V gene TRBV4-1, with 10 bases that match TRBD2. Germline V gives CDR1 MGHRA, CDR2 YSYEKL. CDR3 length equals 17 residues. The V gene end was trimmed by 3 bases and the J gene end by 5 bases; junction bases not matched to a gene: 9. CDR3 region: CASSHPSGSLRTGELFF. The CDR3 DNA sequence: TGCGCCAGCAGCCATCCTAGCGGGAGCCTTCGGACCGGGGAGCTGTTTTTT.

Here the CDR3 DNA reads TGTGCCAGCTCACCAGAATCGACAGGGAACTACGAGCAGTACTTC. Translating it yields CASSPESTGNYEQYF. The chain combines TRBV18 with TRBJ2-7; 7 bases agree with TRBD1. Looked up from germline, CDR1 is KGHSH and CDR2 is LQKENI. This CDR3 region has 15 residues. With 2 bases clipped from V and 3 bases from J, the junction kept 7 bases outside the gene matches. The full variable domain, in which reference TRBV18 and TRBJ2-7 provide the parts outside the CDR3, is NAGVMQNPRHLVRRRGQEARLRCSPMKGHSHVYWYRQLPEEGLKFMVYLQKENIIDESGMPKERFSAEFPKEGPSILRIQQVVRGDSAAYFCASSPESTGNYEQYFGPGTRLTVT.

This clone occurred once. The chain uses TRBV10-3 and TRBJ2-1; no clear D. CDR1 is ENHRY, CDR2 SYGVKD, per germline. The CDR3 runs 11 residues. Trimming cost V 2 bases and J 12 bases, with 8 bases left between them. Here the CDR3 DNA reads TGTGCCATCAGTGAGCAGGTTGTGCAGTTCTTC. As protein: CAISEQVVQFF.

CDR3 nucleotides: TGCGCCAGCAGCTTGGCCGGTCAACCCACAGATACGCAGTATTTT. This gives the protein CASSLAGQPTDTQYF. The gene calls are TRBV5-1 and TRBJ2-3; D unclear. From germline, CDR1 is SGHRS and CDR2 YFSETQ. The CDR3 is 15 amino acids. V lost 0 bases to trimming and J lost 2 bases, with 10 bases between them.

The chain is built from TRBV5-4 and TRBJ2-5, with D tentatively TRBD1 (6 bases). Deletions cut 0 bases from V and 4 bases from J, with 10 bases between. The germline V gene has CDR1 SGHNT and CDR2 YYREEE (reference sequence). The CDR3 sequence is 14 residues long. The CDR3 here is CASSLATGSETQYF. As DNA, the CDR3 is TGTGCCAGCAGCTTGGCAACAGGGTCAGAGACCCAGTACTTC. Drawing the rest from reference TRBV5-4 and TRBJ2-5, the complete variable domain is ETGVTQSPTHLIKTRGQQVTLRCSSQSGHNTVSWYQQALGQGPQFIFQYYREEENGRGNFPPRFSGLQFPNYSSELNVNALELDDSALYLCASSLATGSETQYFGPGTRLLVL.

This clone is judged medium-sized. This chain links TRBV6-1 with TRBJ1-1; D is uncertain. V was shortened by 2 bases and J by 3 bases, with 10 bases between the two germline ends. This CDR3 comprises 14 residues. Germline V gene lookup returns CDR1 MNHNS and CDR2 SASEGT. The CDR3: CASSERGLDTEAFF. CDR3 in DNA: TGTGCCAGCAGTGAACGGGGATTGGACACTGAAGCTTTCTTT.

The chain is built from TRBV19 and TRBJ1-1; D remains ambiguous. CDR3 size: 13 residues. With 3 bases removed from V and 3 bases from J, the gap between germline ends came to 8 bases. Germline V gene data show CDR1 as LNHDA and CDR2 as SQIVND (reference sequence). CDR3 in amino acids: CASSMTLDTEAFF. The CDR3 DNA is TGTGCCAGTAGTATGACATTGGACACTGAAGCTTTCTTT.

The rearrangement links TRBV18 to TRBJ1-2, with unresolved D. This CDR3 comprises 15 residues. V gave up 4 bases and J gave up 5 bases, with 17 bases separating them. In germline, CDR1 is KGHSH, CDR2 LQKENI. The chain's CDR3 is CASSLQSDTPYGYTF. CDR3 coding DNA: TGTGCCAGCTCACTTCAGTCTGACACGCCATATGGCTACACCTTC.

This clone was seen a single time. The chain uses TRBV11-2 and TRBJ1-1, with no clear D. The CDR3 consists of 13 residues. Looked up from germline, CDR1 is SGHAT and CDR2 is FQNNGV. Trimming took off 3 bases at V and 1 base at J, with 6 bases between the two ends. DNA for the CDR3: TGTGCCAGCAGCTTTACACAGAACACTGAAGCTTTCTTT. The encoded protein is CASSFTQNTEAFF.

The chain has TRBV15 and TRBJ2-7; 9 bases line up with TRBD1. The germline V gene has CDR1 LNHNV and CDR2 YYDKDF (reference sequence). J gave up 4 bases and V 4 bases, and 8 bases lay outside the gene matches. This CDR3 contains 15 residues. The CDR3 loop reads CATSNHRGRGYEQYF. The CDR3 nucleotides read TGTGCCACCAGCAACCACAGGGGGCGCGGTTACGAGCAGTACTTC. Full variable domain (rest looked up from reference TRBV15 and TRBJ2-7): DAMVIQNPRYQVTQFGKPVTLSCSQTLNHNVMYWYQQKSSQAPKLLFHYYDKDFNNEADTPDNFQSRRPNTSFCFLDIRSPGLGDTAMYLCATSNHRGRGYEQYFGPGTRLTVT.

The CDR3: CASSAPTGGYETQYF. DNA of the CDR3: TGTGCCAGCAGTGCCCCGACAGGGGGATACGAGACCCAGTACTTC. The rearrangement joins TRBV28 to TRBJ2-5; TRBD1 aligns across 9 bases. The V gene's germline CDR1 is MDHEN and CDR2 SYDVKM. The junction had 9 bases not matched to a gene; V was cut back by 5 bases and J by 5 bases. This CDR3 spans 15 amino acids.

This chain links TRBV27 with TRBJ1-2; 7 bases align to TRBD1. Germline CDR1 MNHEY, CDR2 SMNVEV (reference sequence). The junction had 13 bases not matched to a gene; V was cut back by 5 bases and J by 7 bases. This CDR3 comprises 15 residues. CDR3 sequence (DNA): TGTGCCAGCAGTCTAACAGGGGACATACATCGTGGCTACACCTTC. It specifies CASSLTGDIHRGYTF.

This chain connects TRBV7-3 to TRBJ2-1; the match to TRBD2 covers 10 bases. From germline, CDR1 is SGHTA and CDR2 FQGTGA. This CDR3 contains 14 residues. The V and J ends lost 5 bases and 4 bases, in that order; junction bases with no gene match: 2. In DNA form, the CDR3 reads TGTGCCAGCAGCCGGACTAGCGGTTACAATGAGCAGTTCTTC. Amino acid sequence: CASSRTSGYNEQFF. The full variable domain, with the rest looked up from reference TRBV7-3 and TRBJ2-1, is GAGVSQTPSNKVTEKGKYVELRCDPISGHTALYWYRQSLGQGPEFLIYFQGTGAADDSGLPNDRFFAVRPEGSVSTLKIQRTERGDSAVYLCASSRTSGYNEQFFGPGTRLTVL.

The V and J genes are TRBV7-9 and TRBJ2-3, with no clear D. V was shortened by 5 bases and J by 2 bases, with 5 bases between the two germline ends. The CDR3 is made up of 12 amino acids. Germline V gives CDR1 SEHNR, CDR2 FQNEAQ (reference sequence). The CDR3 sequence: CASSKITDTQYF. The CDR3 DNA is TGTGCCAGCAGCAAAATCACAGATACGCAGTATTTT.

The V gene is TRBV30, the J gene TRBJ1-1, with TRBD1 matching 8 bases. The CDR3 is 13 residues long. The V and J ends lost 8 bases and 1 base, in that order; junction bases with no gene match: 6. Germline V gene lookup returns CDR1 GTSNPN and CDR2 SVGIG (reference sequence). The CDR3 sequence: CAGKGQGNTEAFF. CDR3 DNA: TGTGCCGGAAAAGGACAGGGGAACACTGAAGCTTTCTTT.

V and J are TRBV6-6 and TRBJ1-1, with D possibly matching TRBD1 (5 bases). Germline V gene sequence: CDR1 MNHNY, CDR2 SVGAGI (reference sequence). The CDR3 has 15 amino acids. The V end lost 5 bases, the J end lost 1 base, and 14 bases lay between the germline ends. The CDR3 loop is CASSTAGQRNTEAFF. DNA of the CDR3: TGTGCCAGCAGTACGGCGGGGCAGAGGAACACTGAAGCTTTCTTT.

The genes are TRBV29-1 and TRBJ2-7, with TRBD1 matching 9 bases. V shed 6 bases, J shed 4 bases, and the junction held 7 bases outside the gene matches. The CDR3 contains 13 residues. CDR1 and CDR2 (germline): SQVTM, ANQGSEA. This CDR3 reads CSVKGDREYEQYF. For the CDR3, the DNA is TGCAGCGTGAAGGGGGACAGGGAATACGAGCAGTACTTC.

The chain couples TRBV30 to TRBJ2-1, with 7 bases fitting TRBD1. Germline CDR1 is GTSNPN and CDR2 is SVGIG (reference sequence). The CDR3 runs to 16 residues. The ends lost 4 bases at V and 4 bases at J; junction bases unmatched: 13. CDR3 nucleotide sequence: TGTGCCTGGATGGGGGACAGACCAGATAGGTACAATGAGCAGTTCTTC. Translating gives CAWMGDRPDRYNEQFF.

This clone was counted a few times. V gene TRBV7-9 combines with J gene TRBJ2-1; the D call may be TRBD1 or TRBD2 (6 bases each). The CDR3 runs 18 residues. Germline V gene data show CDR1 as SEHNR and CDR2 as FQNEAQ (reference sequence). Trimming cost V 3 bases and J 7 bases, with 25 bases left between them. The CDR3 protein is CASSFGGMRRTETNEQFF. The CDR3 nucleotides read TGTGCCAGCAGCTTTGGGGGGATGCGCAGGACAGAAACTAATGAGCAGTTCTTC.

The chain couples TRBV6-6 to TRBJ2-5, with D perhaps TRBD2 (6 bases). V lost 5 bases to trimming and J lost 5 bases, with 18 bases between them. The CDR3 is 15 amino acids. Germline CDR1 reads MNHNY; CDR2 reads SVGAGI (reference sequence). The CDR3 region has the DNA TGTGCCAGCAGTCCCCACGGAGGGGCGTGGGAGACCCAGTACTTC. Its translation: CASSPHGGAWETQYF.

This clone was recorded once. Sequence at one end of the junction differs from germline and may be a read error. The rearrangement joins TRBV5-1 to TRBJ1-5; D is ambiguous. CDR1 SGHRS and CDR2 YFSETQ come from the germline V gene. The CDR3 is made up of 15 amino acids. As DNA, the CDR3 is TGTGCCAGCAGCCTTAAGTTTAATCGCAATCAGCCCCAGCATTTT. It codes for CASSLKFNRNQPQHF.

The V call is TRBV6-5, the J call TRBJ1-5; D gene unclear. Germline V lookup: CDR1 MNHEY, CDR2 SVGAGI. The V and J ends lost 6 bases and 4 bases respectively, with 13 bases between them. The CDR3 has 14 residues. The CDR3, as DNA: TGTGCCAGCAGGGGATTAGATGATAATCAGCCCCAGCATTTT. Its protein product is CASRGLDDNQPQHF.

The rearrangement links TRBV5-8 to TRBJ1-1; 9 nucleotides line up with TRBD1. The CDR3 has 13 amino acids. From germline, CDR1 is SGHTS and CDR2 YDEGEE. Trimming took 4 bases from V and 8 from J; bases not matched to a gene: 6. The CDR3 nucleotides read TGTGCCAGCAGCCCGGGACAGGGTAACGAAGCTTTCTTT. It specifies CASSPGQGNEAFF.

The CDR3 bases are TGTGCCAGCAGCGTAGCTCCGGATAGTTCCTACGAGCAGTACTTC. Amino acid sequence: CASSVAPDSSYEQYF. The chain employs TRBV9 and TRBJ2-7, with unresolved D. The germline gives CDR1 SGDLS, CDR2 YYNGEE. The ends were cut back, 0 bases at V and 1 base at J, with 11 bases in the middle. The CDR3 is made up of 15 amino acids.

The chain has TRBV19 and TRBJ2-7; 13 bases agree with TRBD2. There are 15 residues in the CDR3. CDR1 is LNHDA, CDR2 SQIVND, per germline (reference sequence). Losses at the gene ends were 5 bases for V and 3 bases for J; bases not matched to a gene: 4. CDR3 region: CASSPWTSGSYEQYF. The CDR3 DNA is TGTGCCAGTAGTCCCTGGACTAGCGGGAGCTACGAGCAGTACTTC. The whole variable domain, filled in from reference TRBV19 and TRBJ2-7, reads DGGITQSPKYLFRKEGQNVTLSCEQNLNHDAMYWYRQDPGQGLRLIYYSQIVNDFQKGDIAEGYSVSREKKESFPLTVTSAQKNPTAFYLCASSPWTSGSYEQYFGPGTRLTVT.

This rearrangement joins TRBV19 to TRBJ1-2; maybe TRBD1 (5 bases). Germline CDR1 LNHDA, CDR2 SQIVND (reference sequence). This CDR3 has 14 residues. Trimming took 5 bases from V and 5 from J, leaving 15 bases between them. The CDR3 coding sequence is TGTGCCAGTAGTCTGGGAGGCAGGGATTATGGCTACACCTTC. The encoded protein is CASSLGGRDYGYTF. The variable domain in full, completed from reference TRBV19 and TRBJ1-2, reads DGGITQSPKYLFRKEGQNVTLSCEQNLNHDAMYWYRQDPGQGLRLIYYSQIVNDFQKGDIAEGYSVSREKKESFPLTVTSAQKNPTAFYLCASSLGGRDYGYTFGSGTRLTVV.